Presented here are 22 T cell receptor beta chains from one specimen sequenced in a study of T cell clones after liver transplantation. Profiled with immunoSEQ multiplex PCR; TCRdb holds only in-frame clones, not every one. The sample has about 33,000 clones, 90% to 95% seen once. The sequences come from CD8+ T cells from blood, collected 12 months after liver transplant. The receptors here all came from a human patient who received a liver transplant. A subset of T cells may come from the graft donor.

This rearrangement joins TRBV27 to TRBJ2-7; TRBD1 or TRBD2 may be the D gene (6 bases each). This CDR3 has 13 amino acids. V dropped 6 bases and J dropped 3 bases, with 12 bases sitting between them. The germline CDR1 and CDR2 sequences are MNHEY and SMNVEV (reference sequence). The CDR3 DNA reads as TGTGCCAGCAGAGGGGGGACTCACTACGAGCAGTACTTC. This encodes CASRGGTHYEQYF.

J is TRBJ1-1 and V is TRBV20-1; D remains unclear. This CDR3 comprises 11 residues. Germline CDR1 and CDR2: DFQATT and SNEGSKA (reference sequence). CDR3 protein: CSTTVNTEAFF. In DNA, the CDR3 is TGCAGCACGACGGTGAACACTGAAGCTTTCTTT.

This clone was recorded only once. CDR3 region: CASSLTANTEAFF. CDR3 in DNA: TGTGCCAGCAGCCTGACAGCAAACACTGAAGCTTTCTTT. The chain employs TRBV7-8 and TRBJ1-1; D is possibly TRBD1 (5 bases). The CDR3 extends over 13 amino acids. Germline CDR1 and CDR2: SGHVS and FQNEAQ. Trimming left V 5 bases short and J 2 bases short, with 9 bases between.

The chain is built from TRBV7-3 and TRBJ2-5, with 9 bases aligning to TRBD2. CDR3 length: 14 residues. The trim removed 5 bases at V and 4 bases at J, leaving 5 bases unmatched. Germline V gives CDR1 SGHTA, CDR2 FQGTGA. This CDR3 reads CASSHSGRGETQYF. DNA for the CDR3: TGTGCCAGCAGCCATAGCGGGAGAGGAGAGACCCAGTACTTC.

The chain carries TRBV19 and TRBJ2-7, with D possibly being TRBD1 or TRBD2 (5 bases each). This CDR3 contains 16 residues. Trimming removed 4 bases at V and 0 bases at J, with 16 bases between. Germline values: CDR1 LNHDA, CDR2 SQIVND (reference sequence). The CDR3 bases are TGTGCCAGTAGTAGCTCAGCCGGGACCTCCTCCTACGAGCAGTACTTC. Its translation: CASSSSAGTSSYEQYF.

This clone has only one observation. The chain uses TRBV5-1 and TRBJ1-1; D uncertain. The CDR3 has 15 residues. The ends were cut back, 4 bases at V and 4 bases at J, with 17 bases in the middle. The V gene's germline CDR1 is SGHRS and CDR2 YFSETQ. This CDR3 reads CASSVRTALSTEAFF. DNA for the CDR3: TGCGCCAGCAGCGTCCGGACCGCCTTGAGCACTGAAGCTTTCTTT.

The CDR3: CASSSSGLAGDTDTQYF. CDR3 nucleotide sequence: TGTGCCAGCAGCTCCTCCGGACTAGCGGGAGACACAGATACGCAGTATTTT. The V call is TRBV7-9, the J call TRBJ2-3, with 13 bases that match TRBD2. The CDR3 totals 17 residues. The J segment lost 2 bases and the V segment lost 4 bases, leaving 6 bases of the junction unmatched. CDR1 is SEHNR and CDR2 is FQNEAQ in the germline V gene (reference sequence).

The CDR3 sequence is CASTERQVAYEQYF. For the CDR3, the DNA is TGTGCCAGCACCGAGCGGCAGGTCGCCTACGAGCAGTACTTC. The chain recombines TRBV6-6 with TRBJ2-7, with D possibly matching TRBD2 (5 bases). The CDR3 is 14 amino acids. V was cut by 7 bases and J by 2 bases, with 15 bases left in between. Germline V CDR1 and CDR2: MNHNY, SVGAGI (reference sequence).

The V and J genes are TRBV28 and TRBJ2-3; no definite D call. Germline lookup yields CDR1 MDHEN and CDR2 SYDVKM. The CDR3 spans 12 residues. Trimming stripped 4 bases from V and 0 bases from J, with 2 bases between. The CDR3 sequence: CASSYSTDTQYF. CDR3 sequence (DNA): TGTGCCAGCAGTTATAGCACAGATACGCAGTATTTT.

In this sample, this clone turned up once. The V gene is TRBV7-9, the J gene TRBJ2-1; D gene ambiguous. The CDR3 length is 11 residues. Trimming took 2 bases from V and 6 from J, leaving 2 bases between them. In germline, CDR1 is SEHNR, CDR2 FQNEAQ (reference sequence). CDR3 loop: CASSLFNEQFF. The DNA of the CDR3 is TGTGCCAGCAGCTTATTCAATGAGCAGTTCTTC.

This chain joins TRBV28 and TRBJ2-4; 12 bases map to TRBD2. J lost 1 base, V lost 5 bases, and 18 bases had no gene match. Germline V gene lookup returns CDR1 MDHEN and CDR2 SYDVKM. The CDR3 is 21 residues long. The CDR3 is CASSISSGTSGPGFAKNIQYF. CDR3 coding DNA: TGTGCCAGCAGTATCTCCAGCGGGACTAGCGGGCCGGGCTTTGCCAAAAACATTCAGTACTTC. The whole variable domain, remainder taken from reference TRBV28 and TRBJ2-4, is DVKVTQSSRYLVKRTGEKVFLECVQDMDHENMFWYRQDPGLGLRLIYFSYDVKMKEKGDIPEGYSVSREKKERFSLILESASTNQTSMYLCASSISSGTSGPGFAKNIQYFGAGTRLSVL.

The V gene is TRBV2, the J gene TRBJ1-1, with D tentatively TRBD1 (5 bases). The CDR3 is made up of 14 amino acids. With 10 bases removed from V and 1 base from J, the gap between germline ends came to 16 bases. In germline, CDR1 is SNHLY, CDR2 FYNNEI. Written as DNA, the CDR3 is TGTGCCACCCGGGGCTGGCCAAAGAACACTGAAGCTTTCTTT. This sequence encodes CATRGWPKNTEAFF.

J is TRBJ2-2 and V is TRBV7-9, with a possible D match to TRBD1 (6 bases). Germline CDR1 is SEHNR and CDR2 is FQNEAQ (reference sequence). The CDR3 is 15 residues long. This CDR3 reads CAPSQGPLNTGELFF. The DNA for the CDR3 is TGTGCACCTTCGCAGGGGCCATTAAACACCGGGGAGCTGTTTTTT.

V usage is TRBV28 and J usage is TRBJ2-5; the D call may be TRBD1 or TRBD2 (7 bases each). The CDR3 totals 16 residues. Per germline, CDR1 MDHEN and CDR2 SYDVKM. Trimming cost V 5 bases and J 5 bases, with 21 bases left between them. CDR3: CASSPGGWRELETQYF. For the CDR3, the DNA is TGTGCCAGCAGTCCAGGGGGGTGGCGGGAGCTGGAGACCCAGTACTTC.

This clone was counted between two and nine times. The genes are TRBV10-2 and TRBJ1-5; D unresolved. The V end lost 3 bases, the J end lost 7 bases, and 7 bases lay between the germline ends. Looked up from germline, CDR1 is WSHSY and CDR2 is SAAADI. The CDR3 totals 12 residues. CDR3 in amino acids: CASSEWAQPQHF. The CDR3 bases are TGCGCCAGCAGTGAATGGGCCCAGCCCCAGCATTTT.

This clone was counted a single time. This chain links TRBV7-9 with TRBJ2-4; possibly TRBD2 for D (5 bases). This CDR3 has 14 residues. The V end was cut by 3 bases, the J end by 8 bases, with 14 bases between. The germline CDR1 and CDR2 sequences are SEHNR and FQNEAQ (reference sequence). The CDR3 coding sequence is TGTGCCAGCAGCTTTCCTCACCCGGAGGACATTCAGTACTTC. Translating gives CASSFPHPEDIQYF.

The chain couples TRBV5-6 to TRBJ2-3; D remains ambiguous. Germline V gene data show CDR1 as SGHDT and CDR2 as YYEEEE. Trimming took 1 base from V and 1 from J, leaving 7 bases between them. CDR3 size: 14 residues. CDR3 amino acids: CASSLSFRTDTQYF. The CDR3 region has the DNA TGTGCCAGCAGCTTGAGTTTTCGCACAGATACGCAGTATTTT.

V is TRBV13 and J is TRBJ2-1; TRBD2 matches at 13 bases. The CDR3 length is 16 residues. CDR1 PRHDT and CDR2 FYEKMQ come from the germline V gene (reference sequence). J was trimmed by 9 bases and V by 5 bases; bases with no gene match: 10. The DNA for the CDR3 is TGTGCCAGCAGCACGTGGACTAGCGGGAGCGCGGGTGAGCAGTTCTTC. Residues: CASSTWTSGSAGEQFF.

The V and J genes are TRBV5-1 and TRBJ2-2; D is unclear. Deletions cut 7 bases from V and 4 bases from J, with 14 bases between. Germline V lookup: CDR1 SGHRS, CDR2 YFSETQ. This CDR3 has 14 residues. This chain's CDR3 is CASRVIGLTGELFF. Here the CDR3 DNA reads TGCGCCAGCCGCGTCATAGGGCTCACCGGGGAGCTGTTTTTT.

CDR3 sequence: CASSLDMLEETQYF. The CDR3, as DNA: TGTGCCAGCAGCTTAGATATGCTAGAGGAGACCCAGTACTTC. The V gene is TRBV11-3, the J gene TRBJ2-5; D uncertain. Trimming cost V 0 bases and J 5 bases, with 10 bases left between them. The CDR3 sequence is 14 residues long. From germline, CDR1 is SGHNT and CDR2 YENEEA. Supplemented by reference TRBV11-3 and TRBJ2-5, the full variable domain reads EAGVVQSPRYKIIEKKQPVAFWCNPISGHNTLYWYLQNLGQGPELLIRYENEEAVDDSQLPKDRFSAERLKGVDSTLKIQPAELGDSAVYLCASSLDMLEETQYFGPGTRLLVL.

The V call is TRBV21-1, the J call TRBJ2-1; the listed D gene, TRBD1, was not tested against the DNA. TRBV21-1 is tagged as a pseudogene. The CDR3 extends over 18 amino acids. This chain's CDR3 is CASSKRRGTGEPYNEQFF. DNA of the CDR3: TGTGCCAGCAGCAAAAGGCGGGGGACAGGGGAACCCTACAATGAGCAGTTCTTC.

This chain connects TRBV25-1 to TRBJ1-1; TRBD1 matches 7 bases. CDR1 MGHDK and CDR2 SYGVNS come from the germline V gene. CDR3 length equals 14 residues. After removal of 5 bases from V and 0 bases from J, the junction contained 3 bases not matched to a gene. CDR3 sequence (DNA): TGTGCCAGCAGTATGACAGGGATGAACACTGAAGCTTTCTTT. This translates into CASSMTGMNTEAFF. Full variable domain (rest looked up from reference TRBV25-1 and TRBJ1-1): EADIYQTPRYLVIGTGKKITLECSQTMGHDKMYWYQQDPGMELHLIHYSYGVNSTEKGDLSSESTVSRIRTEHFPLTLESARPSHTSQYLCASSMTGMNTEAFFGQGTRLTVV.